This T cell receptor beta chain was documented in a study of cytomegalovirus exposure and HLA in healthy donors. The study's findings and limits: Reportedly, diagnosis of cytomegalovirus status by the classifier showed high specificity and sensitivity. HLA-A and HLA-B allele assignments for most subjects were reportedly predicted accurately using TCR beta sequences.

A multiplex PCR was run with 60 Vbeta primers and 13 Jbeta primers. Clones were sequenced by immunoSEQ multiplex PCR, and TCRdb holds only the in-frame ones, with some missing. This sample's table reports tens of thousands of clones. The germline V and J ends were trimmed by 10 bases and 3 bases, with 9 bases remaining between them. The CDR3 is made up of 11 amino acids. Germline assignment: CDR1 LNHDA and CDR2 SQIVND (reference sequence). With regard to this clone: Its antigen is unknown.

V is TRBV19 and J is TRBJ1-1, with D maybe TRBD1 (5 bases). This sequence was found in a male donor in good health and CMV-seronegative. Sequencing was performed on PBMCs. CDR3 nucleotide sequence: TGTGCCACCGGAGGGGACACTGAAGCTTTCTTT. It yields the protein CATGGDTEAFF.